These T cell receptor beta chains were read from a single sample in a study of somatic mutations in cytotoxic T cells in rheumatoid arthritis. Libraries were prepared by immunoSEQ multiplex PCR; TCRdb keeps only in-frame clonotypes and omits some of them. The data contain about 14,000 clones, about three quarters of them seen just once; the ten biggest clones take up around 15%. The sample was CD8+ T cells sorted from blood. These receptors all stem from an adult with rheumatoid arthritis. CDR3s include the opening cysteine and the closing phenylalanine or tryptophan. The D gene is left open where the match is weak. Size is stated for part of the rows, as once, few or many counts, or as a class when the clone is expanded.

d_call clone_size j_call v_call cdr3_nt cdr3_aa
TRBD2 once TRBJ2-1 TRBV9 TGTGCCAGCAGCGTAGACGGGGGGGGTGAGCAGTTCTTC CASSVDGGGEQFF
- - TRBJ1-1 TRBV11-2 TGTGCCAGCAGCCCCCGACAGGTAACTGAAGCTTTCTTT CASSPRQVTEAFF
TRBD1 once TRBJ2-2 TRBV18 TGTGCCAGCTCACCCGCCCACAGGGGCACGAACACCGGGGAGCTGTTTTTT CASSPAHRGTNTGELFF
TRBD1 - TRBJ1-5 TRBV4-1 TGCGCCAGCAGCCAGGGGGGACAGAACGATCAGCCCCAGCATTTT CASSQGGQNDQPQHF
- - TRBJ2-1 TRBV7-9 TGTGCCAGCAGCTTATGGCCGGCAGGAGCCTCAGGCAATGAGCAGTTCTTC CASSLWPAGASGNEQFF
TRBD1 - TRBJ2-7 TRBV7-9 TGTGCCAGCAGCTTATCTGAGGGGGCTTACGAGCAGTACTTC CASSLSEGAYEQYF
TRBD1 - TRBJ1-1 TRBV5-1 TGCGCCAGCAGCTTGGGATGGACAGGGAACACTGAAGCTTTCTTT CASSLGWTGNTEAFF
TRBD1 - TRBJ1-6 TRBV7-6 TGTGCCAGCAGAACCGGGACAGAGAATTCACCCCTCCACTTT CASRTGTENSPLHF
- - TRBJ1-2 TRBV5-5 TGTGCCAGCAGCTTGAACAGGGTCGATTGGGATGGCTACACCTTC CASSLNRVDWDGYTF
TRBD1 - TRBJ2-1 TRBV4-1 TGCGCCAGCAGCCAAGAGGCAGGGGGCTTTTGGAATGAGCAGTTCTTC CASSQEAGGFWNEQFF
- - TRBJ2-1 TRBV4-1 TGCGCCAGCAGCCAAGCAGGGGATCTCTACAATGAGCAGTTCTTC CASSQAGDLYNEQFF
- few TRBJ1-4 TRBV11-3 TGTGCCAGCAGCTTAGATTCCGGAAGTGAACTGTTTTTT CASSLDSGSELFF
TRBD1 - TRBJ1-1 TRBV6-1 TGTGCCAGCAGTCAGGGGGGGGACACTGAAGCTTTCTTT CASSQGGDTEAFF
- - TRBJ1-4 TRBV28 TGTGCCAGCACCAAAGCAGTTTCTAATGAAAAACTGTTTTTT CASTKAVSNEKLFF
TRBD1 - TRBJ2-5 TRBV15 TGTGCCACCAGCAGAGGCAGGGGGAGAGAGACCCAGTACTTC CATSRGRGRETQYF
- - TRBJ2-2 TRBV2 TGTGCCAGCATACCCCTTCAGACCGGGGAGCTGTTTTTT CASIPLQTGELFF
- few TRBJ1-6 TRBV7-6 TGTGCCAGCAGTTCTGGACAGCTTGCTTCACCCCTCCACTTT CASSSGQLASPLHF
TRBD1 few TRBJ1-2 TRBV6-1 TGTGCCAGCAGTGAGAGACAGGGCCCGTTCTATGGCTACACCTTC CASSERQGPFYGYTF
- - TRBJ1-1 TRBV21-1 TGTGCCAGCAGCAACCACCGGACGGGGAACACTGAAGCTTTCTTT CASSNHRTGNTEAFF
- - TRBJ1-3 TRBV5-1 TGCGCCAGCAGCTTGGAGGCAGCCTCTGGAAACACCATATATTTT CASSLEAASGNTIYF
TRBD2 - TRBJ2-3 TRBV7-6 TGTGCCAGCAGCCACCGTAGCGGGGGGGGCAGAGATACGCAGTATTTT CASSHRSGGGRDTQYF
TRBD1 - TRBJ1-2 TRBV14 TGTGCCAGCAGCCAAAGGGACAGGGGGCGGGATGGCTACACCTTC CASSQRDRGRDGYTF
- - TRBJ2-5 TRBV7-9 TGTGCCAGCAGCTCCTCCTTCAGGGGAGAGACCCAGTACTTC CASSSSFRGETQYF
- - TRBJ2-2 TRBV19 TGTGCCAGTAGTATCAGGACAACGAACACCGGGGAGCTGTTTTTT CASSIRTTNTGELFF
TRBD1 - TRBJ1-5 TRBV4-1 TGCGCCAGCAGCCACACCACAGGGGGCGGCAATCAGCCCCAGCATTTT CASSHTTGGGNQPQHF
- - TRBJ2-3 TRBV10-2 TGCGCCAGCAGTGACGTGGGACTGGCCACAGATACGCAGTATTTT CASSDVGLATDTQYF
- - TRBJ2-3 TRBV14 TGTGCCAGCAGCCATCCCCTAGCCTGGTATACGCAGTATTTT CASSHPLAWYTQYF
- few TRBJ1-1 TRBV27 TGTGCCAGCAGTTTAGGATCTGAAGCTTTCTTT CASSLGSEAFF
TRBD1 - TRBJ2-1 TRBV5-4 TGTGCCACTCGAGCGTGGGGACAGGGGGTTCATGAGCAGTTCTTC CATRAWGQGVHEQFF
- once TRBJ2-2 TRBV6-1 TGTGCCAGCTATTTGCCCAAGGGTACCGGGGAGCTGTTTTTT CASYLPKGTGELFF
- - TRBJ2-1 TRBV5-4 TGTGCCAGCCGGCCTATGTACCCAGCGGTTCCGTTCGACAATGAGCAGTTCTTC CASRPMYPAVPFDNEQFF
- - TRBJ2-6 TRBV14 TGTGCCAGCAGCCAAGAAGGGTTCGCTGGGGCCAACGTCCTGACTTTC CASSQEGFAGANVLTF
- - TRBJ2-3 TRBV6-4 TGTGCCAGCAGTGCCTCCGTGTGGGTGGGGCGTACAGATACGCAGTATTTT CASSASVWVGRTDTQYF
TRBD1 - TRBJ1-1 TRBV5-4 TGTGCCAGCAGCTCCGGGACAGGCTTAGGGGCTTTCTTT CASSSGTGLGAFF
- - TRBJ1-2 TRBV7-2 TGTGCCAGCAGCTTAGACAGGGCGCATGGCTACACCTTC CASSLDRAHGYTF
TRBD1 - TRBJ2-5 TRBV28 TGTGCCAGCAGGCCCCAAGGACAGGGGGCTTTGGAGACCCAGTACTTC CASRPQGQGALETQYF
TRBD1 - TRBJ1-2 TRBV27 TGTGCCAGCAGTTTCCGGGACAGGGGGCTGGATGGCTACACCTTC CASSFRDRGLDGYTF
- - TRBJ2-5 TRBV11-2 TGTGCCAGCAGCTTATCTAGGGCCCACGACGCCTACTACCAAGAGACCCAGTACTTC CASSLSRAHDAYYQETQYF
- - TRBJ2-1 TRBV12-5 TGTGCTAGTGGTTTTGGGGGGAGAGAGCAGTTCTTC CASGFGGREQFF
TRBD1 - TRBJ2-5 TRBV5-1 TGCGCCAGCAGCTATCCCTCAGGGGGTCGTGAGACCCAGTACTTC CASSYPSGGRETQYF
- - TRBJ1-1 TRBV2 TGTGCCAGCAGTGAAGTGAAGACTGAAGCTTTCTTT CASSEVKTEAFF
- - TRBJ1-6 TRBV4-2 TGTGCCAGCAGCCAAACAGGGAGCTCCTATAATTCACCCCTCCACTTT CASSQTGSSYNSPLHF
- - TRBJ2-2 TRBV28 - CASSFGSGANTGELFF
- few TRBJ2-5 TRBV6-4 TGTGCCAGCAGGGATCAGGTAGCCCCATCCGTTGAGACCCAGTACTTC CASRDQVAPSVETQYF
- - TRBJ2-7 TRBV27 TGTGCCAGCAGCAACAGGGCCTACGAGCAGTACTTC CASSNRAYEQYF
- - TRBJ2-3 TRBV13 TGTGCCAGCAGCTACCCTAGCCGAGCAGATACGCAGTATTTT CASSYPSRADTQYF